The 27 T cell receptor beta chains below come from one sample, sequenced in a study of early T cells in non-severe SARS-CoV-2 infection. One entry per CDR3 protein results from TCRdb running MiXCR on the 5' RACE reads. The sample holds 30,000 to 45,000 distinct CDR3 sequences, 5% to 6.5% seen once. Sequences were obtained from whole blood. Receptors originate from an adult who was a healthcare worker with PCR-confirmed SARS-CoV-2 infection or an uninfected control (not recorded which).

This clonotype appeared many times. The V and J genes are TRBV14 and TRBJ1-1, with D uncertain. Between the trimmed V and J ends, which lost 2 bases and 1 base, there was a span of 5 bases. Germline V lookup: CDR1 SGHDN, CDR2 FVKESK. The CDR3 covers 13 residues. The CDR3 is CASSQLWNTEAFF. DNA of the CDR3: TGTGCCAGCAGCCAACTTTGGAACACTGAAGCTTTCTTT.

This clonotype was detected ten times or more. The rearrangement uses TRBV20-1 and TRBJ2-7; maybe TRBD1 (6 bases). V dropped 5 bases and J dropped 5 bases, with 16 bases sitting between them. CDR1 and CDR2 from the germline V gene are DFQATT and SNEGSKA (reference sequence). This CDR3 has 13 residues. For the CDR3, the DNA is TGCAGTGCTCAGGGGTTAGGATGGGACGAGCAGTACTTC. It is translated as CSAQGLGWDEQYF.

Many counts were recorded for this clonotype. The CDR3 here is CASSPRAGAGESYNEQFF. The CDR3, as DNA: TGTGCCAGCAGCCCAAGGGCGGGAGCGGGAGAGTCCTACAATGAGCAGTTCTTC. The chain recombines TRBV7-8 with TRBJ2-1; the match to TRBD2 covers 8 bases. Trimming took 5 bases from V and 1 from J; bases not matched to a gene: 13. The CDR3 sequence is 18 residues long. In germline, CDR1 is SGHVS, CDR2 FQNEAQ.

This clonotype was seen ten or more times. The chain carries TRBV24-1 and TRBJ1-1; TRBD1 agrees at 8 bases. The CDR3 extends over 13 amino acids. V lost 5 bases, J lost 5 bases, and 3 bases stayed unmatched. CDR1 and CDR2 from the germline V gene are KGHDR and SFDVKD. DNA of the CDR3: TGTGCCACCAGTGTCGGACAGGGAACTGAAGCTTTCTTT. Its protein is CATSVGQGTEAFF.

This clonotype was observed many times. The chain uses TRBV28 and TRBJ2-5, with 9 bases aligning to TRBD1. Germline V gene data show CDR1 as MDHEN and CDR2 as SYDVKM. The CDR3 sequence is 13 residues long. V was pared by 3 bases and J by 7 bases, with 3 bases of the junction left unmatched. CDR3: CASSLTGGGTQYF. DNA of the CDR3: TGTGCCAGCAGTTTGACAGGGGGGGGGACCCAGTACTTC.

This clonotype appeared many times. The chain employs TRBV20-1 and TRBJ2-7, with 9 bases aligning to TRBD1. V lost 2 bases, J lost 3 bases, and 2 bases stayed unmatched. Per germline, CDR1 DFQATT and CDR2 SNEGSKA (reference sequence). The CDR3 contains 13 residues. CDR3 nucleotides: TGCAGTGCTAGAAGGACAGGGGTCTACGAGCAGTACTTC. This codes for CSARRTGVYEQYF.

CDR3 bases: TGTGCCAGCAGCTTAGGTCTGGGATCGGGAGATACGCAGTATTTT. Translating it yields CASSLGLGSGDTQYF. The chain recombines TRBV7-3 with TRBJ2-3; D is uncertain. Trimming stripped 2 bases from V and 5 bases from J, with 14 bases between. This CDR3 comprises 15 residues. Germline V lookup: CDR1 SGHTA, CDR2 FQGTGA. The entire variable domain, with the rest obtained from reference TRBV7-3 and TRBJ2-3, is as follows: GAGVSQTPSNKVTEKGKYVELRCDPISGHTALYWYRQSLGQGPEFLIYFQGTGAADDSGLPNDRFFAVRPEGSVSTLKIQRTERGDSAVYLCASSLGLGSGDTQYFGPGTRLTVL.

This clonotype occurred many times. The CDR3 loop is CASSYFEDRANEQFF. DNA for the CDR3: TGTGCCAGCAGTTACTTTGAGGACAGGGCCAATGAGCAGTTCTTC. This chain links TRBV6-2 or TRBV6-3 with TRBJ2-1, with 8 bases fitting TRBD1. J gave up 6 bases and V 1 base, and 5 bases lay outside the gene matches. This CDR3 has 15 residues. CDR1 MNHEY and CDR2 SVGEGT come from the germline V gene.

This clonotype was found many times. The rearrangement uses TRBV5-1 and TRBJ1-2; 9 positions match TRBD1. Trimming removed 4 bases from V and 4 bases from J; junction bases left unmatched: 5. The germline V gene has CDR1 SGHRS and CDR2 YFSETQ. The CDR3 extends over 14 amino acids. The CDR3 DNA sequence: TGCGCCAGCAGCAACCGGGACAGGGCCTATGGCTACACCTTC. Translated, it gives CASSNRDRAYGYTF.

This clonotype was found many times. V gene TRBV29-1 combines with J gene TRBJ1-2; D is unclear. The germline CDR1 and CDR2 sequences are SQVTM and ANQGSEA. The V gene lost 3 bases and the J gene lost 5 bases, with 13 bases spanning the gap. The CDR3 totals 13 residues. The CDR3 reads CSVDGVGRYGYTF. CDR3 coding DNA: TGCAGCGTTGATGGTGTGGGCCGTTATGGCTACACCTTC. Together with reference TRBV29-1 and TRBJ1-2, the CDR3 gives the full variable domain: SAVISQKPSRDICQRGTSLTIQCQVDSQVTMMFWYRQQPGQSLTLIATANQGSEATYESGFVIDKFPISRPNLTFSTLTVSNMSPEDSSIYLCSVDGVGRYGYTFGSGTRLTVV.

The chain has TRBV5-1 and TRBJ2-7, with D possibly being TRBD1 (6 bases). The V gene lost 0 bases and the J gene lost 3 bases, with 10 bases spanning the gap. Germline V gene lookup returns CDR1 SGHRS and CDR2 YFSETQ. This CDR3 has 14 residues. The CDR3 spells CASSLAGQFYEQYF. Written as DNA, the CDR3 is TGCGCCAGCAGCTTGGCCGGACAGTTCTACGAGCAGTACTTC.

This clonotype was seen ten or more times. V and J are TRBV10-3 and TRBJ1-5, with TRBD1 matching 10 bases. Unmatched junction bases numbered 6, after V lost 6 bases and J lost 7 bases. This CDR3 contains 14 residues. Looked up from germline, CDR1 is ENHRY and CDR2 is SYGVKD. CDR3 amino acids: CAISGDRGGQPQHF. The CDR3, as DNA: TGTGCCATCAGCGGGGACAGGGGAGGACAGCCCCAGCATTTT.

This clonotype is labeled as large. The rearrangement links TRBV2 to TRBJ2-7, with 10 nucleotides matching TRBD2. Germline-derived CDR1 and CDR2 are SNHLY and FYNNEI. The CDR3 sequence is 15 residues long. V lost 6 bases to trimming and J lost 2 bases; unmatched junction nucleotides: 7. The CDR3 nucleotides are TGTGCCAGCAGGAAGGGACTAGCGAACGCCTACGAGCAGTACTTC. Amino acids: CASRKGLANAYEQYF.

This clonotype was found many times. J is TRBJ2-7 and V is TRBV27, with TRBD2 matching over 7 bases. The CDR3 runs 15 residues. Germline CDR1 MNHEY, CDR2 SMNVEV (reference sequence). V trimming: 8 bases; J trimming: 0 bases; junction bases outside the gene matches: 10. CDR3 in amino acids: CASAISLAASYEQYF. CDR3 DNA sequence: TGTGCCAGCGCCATTTCCCTAGCGGCCTCCTACGAGCAGTACTTC.

This clonotype was picked up a small number of times. The chain joins TRBV12-3 or TRBV12-4 to TRBJ1-4, with a tentative D call TRBD1 (6 bases). Between the trimmed V and J ends, which lost 4 bases and 5 bases, there was a span of 14 bases. The CDR3 is 15 amino acids. The CDR3 DNA sequence: TGTGCCAGCAGTTCCCGGACAGAGGGGAATGAAAAACTGTTTTTT. This translates into CASSSRTEGNEKLFF.

This clonotype was picked up many times. V gene TRBV5-1 combines with J gene TRBJ2-3; tentatively, D is TRBD1 (5 bases). Trimming removed 4 bases from V and 8 bases from J, with 20 bases in between. The CDR3 has 15 residues. Germline V gene lookup returns CDR1 SGHRS and CDR2 YFSETQ. The CDR3 nucleotides are TGCGCCAGCAGCCATGACAGTACAAGCATGGGTACGCAGTATTTT. Translating it yields CASSHDSTSMGTQYF. Full variable domain (outside the CDR3, taken from reference TRBV5-1 and TRBJ2-3): KAGVTQTPRYLIKTRGQQVTLSCSPISGHRSVSWYQQTPGQGLQFLFEYFSETQRNKGNFPGRFSGRQFSNSRSEMNVSTLELGDSALYLCASSHDSTSMGTQYFGPGTRLTVL.

This clonotype was recorded at least ten times. This chain joins TRBV20-1 and TRBJ1-5; the D gene is possibly TRBD1 (6 bases). V was trimmed by 5 bases and J by 5 bases, leaving 28 bases between them. Germline values: CDR1 DFQATT, CDR2 SNEGSKA (reference sequence). The CDR3 sequence is 18 residues long. The CDR3 nucleotides read TGCAGTGCTCCGGGGCTTTTGGGGGGCGCGGGTAAGGATCAGCCCCAGCATTTT. Translated, it gives CSAPGLLGGAGKDQPQHF.

This clonotype came up many times. The rearrangement links TRBV28 to TRBJ2-7; 7 bases are shared with TRBD1. Germline V gene lookup returns CDR1 MDHEN and CDR2 SYDVKM. The V gene end was trimmed by 7 bases and the J gene end by 1 base; junction bases not matched to a gene: 7. CDR3 size: 14 residues. The CDR3 region has the DNA TGTGCCAGCAAGAAAGAGACAGGGTCCTACGAGCAGTACTTC. Translated: CASKKETGSYEQYF.

This clonotype was seen many times. The rearrangement joins TRBV10-2 to TRBJ2-5; 10 bases match TRBD2. Germline V gene sequence: CDR1 WSHSY, CDR2 SAAADI. Trimming at V came to 2 bases and at J to 1 base, leaving 4 bases not matched to a gene. CDR3 length: 16 residues. The CDR3 DNA reads TGCGCCAGCAGTGAGACACTAGCGGGGACCCAAGAGACCCAGTACTTC. It yields the protein CASSETLAGTQETQYF.

A remark on this clonotype: Since a much larger clone is just one base distant, this may be a read error. This sequence joins TRBV5-5 and TRBJ2-3; D possibly corresponds to TRBD2 (6 bases). Trimming cost V 4 bases and J 7 bases, with 19 bases left between them. Germline assignment: CDR1 SGHKS and CDR2 YYEKEE (reference sequence). The CDR3 totals 15 residues. CDR3 protein: CASSPQQEGFNTQYF. The CDR3 DNA reads TGTGCCAGCAGCCCCCAGCAGGAGGGTTTTAATACGCAGTATTTT.

In regard to this clonotype: This may be a read error: a much more frequent sequence differs by one nucleotide. The chain combines TRBV7-8 with TRBJ2-3; D unresolved. The V gene's germline CDR1 is SGHVS and CDR2 FQNEAQ. This CDR3 has 12 residues. The CDR3 DNA reads TGTGCCAGCAGCTCTACGCCGGATACGCTGTATTTT. Translating it yields CASSSTPDTLYF. Combining the CDR3 with reference TRBV7-8 and TRBJ2-3 gives the whole variable domain GAGVSQSPRYKVAKRGQDVALRCDPISGHVSLFWYQQALGQGPEFLTYFQNEAQLDKSGLPSDRFFAERPEGSVSTLKIQRTQQEDSAVYLCASSSTPDTLYFGPGTRLTVL.

The chain couples TRBV12-3 or TRBV12-4 to TRBJ1-5; D uncertain. This CDR3 is 14 amino acids long. V was clipped by 5 bases and J by 2 bases, with 10 bases between them. The CDR3 region is CASSLGRRNQPQHF. Here the CDR3 DNA reads TGTGCCAGCAGTCTCGGACGGCGCAATCAGCCCCAGCATTTT.

There are many counts of this clonotype. The chain recombines TRBV29-1 with TRBJ2-5; possibly TRBD2 for D (5 bases). The CDR3 is 13 residues long. Trimming left V 0 bases short and J 7 bases short, with 12 bases between. CDR1 SQVTM and CDR2 ANQGSEA come from the germline V gene. The CDR3 nucleotides read TGCAGCGTTGAAGAGGGAGTAGTTGGGACCCAGTACTTC. The encoded protein is CSVEEGVVGTQYF.

This clonotype was seen at least ten times. This rearrangement joins TRBV29-1 to TRBJ2-5, with 10 bases that match TRBD2. This CDR3 contains 14 residues. V dropped 4 bases and J dropped 5; count of bases not matched to a gene: 7. Germline CDR1 is SQVTM and CDR2 is ANQGSEA. CDR3 loop: CSVVGAGGGETQYF. CDR3 nucleotide sequence: TGCAGCGTTGTAGGAGCGGGAGGGGGCGAGACCCAGTACTTC.

The V and J genes are TRBV7-2 and TRBJ2-1; possibly TRBD2 for D (5 bases). This CDR3 is built from 13 residues. Between the trimmed V and J ends, which lost 6 bases and 2 bases, there was a span of 8 bases. In germline, CDR1 is SGHTA, CDR2 FQGNSA. CDR3 residues: CASRLGTYNEQFF. CDR3 nucleotide sequence: TGTGCCAGCAGGCTCGGGACCTACAATGAGCAGTTCTTC. The full variable domain, its missing parts supplied by reference TRBV7-2 and TRBJ2-1, is GAGVSQSPSNKVTEKGKDVELRCDPISGHTALYWYRQSLGQGLEFLIYFQGNSAPDKSGLPSDRFSAERTGGSVSTLTIQRTQQEDSAVYLCASRLGTYNEQFFGPGTRLTVL.

The sample holds many counts of this clonotype. This sequence joins TRBV7-2 and TRBJ2-1; 10 bases are shared with TRBD2. This CDR3 region has 19 residues. J lost 1 base, V lost 0 bases, and 9 bases had no gene match. Per germline, CDR1 SGHTA and CDR2 FQGNSA. Here the CDR3 reads CASSLAPAGGLASYNEQFF. In DNA, the CDR3 is TGTGCCAGCAGCTTAGCGCCAGCGGGGGGGCTTGCGTCCTACAATGAGCAGTTCTTC.

This clonotype was detected ten times or more. The J gene is TRBJ1-6, the V gene TRBV18; possibly TRBD1 for D (5 bases). The CDR3 has 14 amino acids. Trimming removed 2 bases from V and 4 bases from J, with 6 bases in between. CDR1 KGHSH and CDR2 LQKENI come from the germline V gene. For the CDR3, the DNA is TGTGCCAGCTCACCATCAGGGTATAATTCACCCCTCCACTTT. It translates to CASSPSGYNSPLHF. Full variable domain (outside the CDR3, taken from reference TRBV18 and TRBJ1-6): NAGVMQNPRHLVRRRGQEARLRCSPMKGHSHVYWYRQLPEEGLKFMVYLQKENIIDESGMPKERFSAEFPKEGPSILRIQQVVRGDSAAYFCASSPSGYNSPLHFGNGTRLTVT.